The present TCR beta chain was sequenced within a study of Ad26.COV2.S vaccination and SARS-CoV-2 variants. Treatment meaning: around 19 received Ad26.COV2.S at low or high dose, single or two shots; a few received placebo; per-sample allocation not given. Day 63 after the first injection of vaccine or placebo was the sampling time. CDR3 length equals 14 residues. CDR1 MNHEY and CDR2 SMNVEV come from the germline V gene (reference sequence). V lost 2 bases, J lost 6 bases, and 11 bases lay in between. Using immunoSEQ multiplex PCR, the repertoire was profiled, and TCRdb retains in-frame clones only, with some absent. The table includes approximately 450,000 clones, roughly 90% detected once.

V usage is TRBV27 and J usage is TRBJ2-1, with D uncertain. This sequence originates from a person between 18 and 59 years old who received the Ad26.COV2.S COVID-19 vaccine or a placebo. The starting material was peripheral blood, obtained in a trial of Ad26.COV2.S vaccine versus placebo. CDR3 coding DNA: TGTGCCAGCAGTTTACCCGGGTTCGGCAATGAGCAGTTCTTC. This encodes CASSLPGFGNEQFF.